This T cell receptor beta chain was obtained from a study of metastatic and nonmetastatic thyroid tumors. Study-level information: The authors compared repertoires across blood and tumor or nodule tissue from malignant and benign thyroid patients.

Germline V lookup: CDR1 SGHTA, CDR2 FQGNSA. V lost 0 bases, J lost 4 bases, and 6 bases stayed unmatched. The length of the CDR3 is 17 residues. Concerning this clone itself: Its antigen is unknown.

Study-wide points: Benign nodules reportedly had significantly lower TCR beta diversity than malignant thyroid tumors in blood and tumor.

Through MiXCR, TCRdb re-clonotyped the PCR reads. The repertoire holds around 20,000 clones, with around a third as singletons. Before thyroid surgery, none of the patients had received any treatment. Sequencing was performed on adjacent normal tissue. The J gene is TRBJ2-2, the V gene TRBV7-2, with 9 positions matching TRBD1. The origin of this receptor is a female donor with papillary thyroid cancer or a benign thyroid nodule (not recorded which). Some clones in this sample may be carry-over from other donors' samples. DNA of the CDR3: TGTGCCAGCAGCTTAGCCGGGACAGGGCGCGGCACCGGGGAGCTGTTTTTT. Its translation: CASSLAGTGRGTGELFF.